This entry features one T cell receptor (beta chain) sequence. Here immunoSEQ multiplex PCR was the method, and the copy in TCRdb shows in-frame clones only, minus some. The table lists roughly 30,000 clones, 82% of them singletons. The data were taken from a study of T cell clonotyping in hematopoietic cell transplantation. Sample time point: recipient sample about 28 days before transplant, after cytoreduction. Germline V gene lookup returns CDR1 MNHEY and CDR2 SVGAGI. Trimming removed 6 bases from V and 5 bases from J; junction bases left unmatched: 3. The CDR3 has 12 amino acids. The material was peripheral blood mononuclear cells, obtained before stem cell transplant. The chain links TRBV6-5 to TRBJ2-5, with TRBD2 identical over 7 bases. This sequence was found in a man aged 35-49 years with acute myeloid leukemia. Some clones in this sample may be carry-over from other donors' samples. DNA of the CDR3: TGTGCCAGCAGGTCGGGGGGTGAGACCCAGTACTTC. Encoded protein: CASRSGGETQYF.